This is a list of T cell receptor beta chains from one sample in a study of regulatory T cells in long-lasting Graves disease. A single record per CDR3 protein comes from TCRdb applying MiXCR to the multiplex PCR reads. The sample carries roughly 400,000 distinct CDR3 sequences, roughly a fifth recorded once. This material consisted of peripheral blood mononuclear cells (PBMCs), taken when the disease was refractory, from a patient treated with antithyroid drugs. The receptors derive from a female donor with Graves disease. CDR3s include the opening cysteine and the closing phenylalanine or tryptophan. D genes are given only for firm matches. Some rows have no size entry. The others give once, few or many, or a class for an expanded clone.

>TRBJ2-2|TRBV2|12|NA|many
CASSGDTGELFF
TGTGCCAGCAGCGGGGACACCGGGGAGCTGTTTTTT
>TRBJ1-2|TRBV4-1|16|NA|NA
CASSQDLTDFDYGYTF
TGCGCCAGCAGCCAAGACCTGACGGATTTTGACTATGGCTACACCTTC
>TRBJ2-2|TRBV12-3/TRBV12-4|15|TRBD1|many
CASAGTDLRAGELFF
TGTGCCAGCGCCGGGACAGACTTGAGGGCCGGGGAGCTGTTTTTT
>TRBJ1-5|TRBV9|15|NA|few
CASSVGDRANQPQHF
TGTGCCAGCAGCGTAGGGGACCGAGCTAATCAGCCCCAGCATTTT
>TRBJ2-5|TRBV7-2|14|NA|NA
CASSQGGNQETQYF
TGTGCCAGCAGTCAGGGGGGAAACCAAGAGACCCAGTACTTC
>TRBJ2-3|TRBV7-3|15|NA|few
CASSKGRTGGDTQYF
TGTGCCAGCAGCAAGGGACGAACGGGTGGAGATACGCAGTATTTT
>TRBJ2-4|TRBV16|15|NA|few
CASSQGRLAKNIQYF
TGTGCCAGCAGCCAAGGCCGTTTAGCCAAAAACATTCAGTACTTC
>TRBJ2-7|TRBV7-8|15|NA|few
CASSLEVGIGDEQYF
TGTGCCAGCAGCTTAGAAGTCGGGATTGGAGACGAGCAGTACTTC
>TRBJ2-5|TRBV11-2|14|NA|NA
CASSFPGSAETQYF
TGTGCCAGCAGCTTCCCAGGGTCCGCAGAGACCCAGTACTTC
>TRBJ1-1|TRBV19|14|NA|many
CASTPGRTNTEAFF
TGTGCCAGTACCCCGGGCCGGACGAACACTGAAGCTTTCTTT
>TRBJ1-1|TRBV28|16|TRBD1|many
CASSKITGGGNTEAFF
TGTGCCAGCAGTAAAATTACAGGGGGGGGGAACACTGAAGCTTTCTTT
>TRBJ2-7|TRBV28|11|NA|many
CASRTTGQQYF
TGTGCCAGCAGAACCACGGGACAGCAGTACTTC
>TRBJ2-7|TRBV9|15|NA|few
CASSPYRAGPYEQYF
TGTGCCAGCAGTCCCTACAGGGCGGGACCCTACGAGCAGTACTTC
>TRBJ2-7|TRBV28|15|NA|many
CASSLEGAGRSEQYF
TGTGCCAGCAGTTTAGAGGGGGCGGGACGGTCCGAGCAGTACTTC
>TRBJ2-3|TRBV3-1|15|TRBD1|few
CASSHPGQGTDTQYF
TGTGCCAGCAGCCACCCGGGACAGGGCACAGATACGCAGTATTTT
>TRBJ2-1|TRBV18|15|TRBD2|NA
CASSPPASGANEQFF
TGTGCCAGCTCACCACCGGCTAGCGGAGCGAATGAGCAGTTCTTC
>TRBJ2-7|TRBV10-3|14|TRBD1|NA
CAISRTGADYEQYF
TGTGCCATCAGCAGGACAGGGGCCGACTACGAGCAGTACTTC
>TRBJ1-5|TRBV19|15|TRBD1|NA
CASSTDRGRNQPQHF
TGTGCCAGTAGTACAGACAGGGGCCGGAATCAGCCCCAGCATTTT
>TRBJ2-1|TRBV2|14|NA|many
CASSGGPPYNEQFF
TGTGCCAGCAGTGGGGGGCCTCCGTACAATGAGCAGTTCTTC
>TRBJ2-7|TRBV28|11|NA|many
CAKVTVKEQYF
TGTGCCAAGGTGACAGTAAAAGAGCAGTACTTC
>TRBJ1-4|TRBV15|14|TRBD1|many
CATSSPGQDEKLFF
TGTGCCACCAGCAGTCCGGGACAGGATGAAAAACTGTTTTTT
>TRBJ2-5|TRBV29-1|10|NA|many
CSGRQETQYF
TGCAGCGGACGGCAGGAGACCCAGTACTTC
>TRBJ1-2|TRBV5-6|15|TRBD1|many
CASILRQGGNYGYTF
TGTGCCAGCATCCTCCGACAGGGTGGGAACTATGGCTACACCTTC
>TRBJ1-1|TRBV7-9|17|NA|few
CASSFPGLSPMNTEAFF
TGTGCCAGCAGCTTCCCGGGACTCAGCCCGATGAACACTGAAGCTTTCTTT
>TRBJ2-7|TRBV28|15|TRBD1|many
CASSRARTGTGEQYF
TGTGCCAGCAGCAGAGCCAGGACAGGGACCGGCGAGCAGTACTTC
>TRBJ2-5|TRBV11-2|15|NA|many
CASSRGADSAETQYF
TGTGCCAGCAGCCGAGGGGCAGACTCGGCCGAGACCCAGTACTTC
>TRBJ2-1|TRBV12-3/TRBV12-4|13|NA|NA
CASGGRELGEQFF
TGTGCCAGCGGGGGAAGGGAGTTGGGTGAGCAGTTCTTC
>TRBJ2-1|TRBV25-1|14|TRBD2|few
CASSAGLAGNEQFF
TGTGCCAGCAGTGCGGGACTAGCGGGAAATGAGCAGTTCTTC
>TRBJ1-2|TRBV12-3/TRBV12-4|14|TRBD1|many
CASSLSGQGRGYTF
TGTGCCAGCAGTTTATCTGGACAGGGACGCGGCTACACCTTC
>TRBJ2-3|TRBV6-1|14|NA|NA
CASTRVLGSDTQYF
TGTGCCAGCACAAGGGTCCTCGGCTCAGATACGCAGTATTTT
>TRBJ2-7|TRBV7-2|11|NA|many
CASSPRGKQYF
TGTGCCAGCAGCCCACGAGGAAAGCAGTACTTC
>TRBJ2-2|TRBV5-1|16|TRBD1|NA
CASSARDRGNTGELFF
TGTGCCAGCAGCGCCCGGGACAGGGGGAACACCGGGGAGCTGTTTTTT
>TRBJ2-1|TRBV10-3|15|TRBD2|NA
CAISELAGGYNEQFF
TGTGCCATCAGTGAGCTAGCGGGAGGTTACAATGAGCAGTTCTTC
>TRBJ1-4|TRBV28|15|NA|many
CASSFGGPTNEKLFF
TGTGCCAGCAGTTTCGGTGGCCCAACTAATGAAAAACTGTTTTTT
>TRBJ2-1|TRBV28|15|TRBD2|NA
CASSSGTIGSDEQFF
TGTGCCAGCAGTTCTGGGACTATCGGGTCCGATGAGCAGTTCTTC
>TRBJ2-5|TRBV20-1|12|NA|NA
CSAEVPSETQYF
TGCAGTGCGGAAGTCCCGTCAGAGACCCAGTACTTC
>TRBJ2-7|TRBV7-4|19|TRBD1|few
CASNADCRDRVQTRDEQYF
TGTGCCAGCAACGCCGACTGCCGGGACAGGGTTCAAACGCGGGACGAGCAGTACTTC
>TRBJ2-7|TRBV3-1|14|TRBD1|NA
CVSTSGTGSYEQYF
TGTGTCAGCACCTCGGGGACAGGGTCCTACGAGCAGTACTTC
>TRBJ1-1|TRBV5-1|15|TRBD1|few
CASGSGDRAGTEAFF
TGCGCCAGCGGCTCCGGGGACAGGGCGGGCACTGAAGCTTTCTTT
>TRBJ2-2|TRBV7-9|14|NA|few
CASTSFEGTGELFF
TGTGCCAGCACCTCCTTTGAGGGCACCGGGGAGCTGTTTTTT
>TRBJ1-1|TRBV28|17|NA|many
CASTLSGHQLMNTEAFF
TGTGCCAGCACCCTGTCGGGACACCAGTTAATGAACACTGAAGCTTTCTTT
>TRBJ1-2|TRBV2|15|NA|many
CASSGEGRAVRGYTF
TGTGCCAGCAGTGGGGAAGGCAGGGCCGTGCGGGGCTACACCTTC
>TRBJ2-2|TRBV15|17|NA|NA
CATSRDSRGHGVGELFF
TGTGCCACCAGCAGAGATTCCCGGGGCCATGGGGTCGGGGAGCTGTTTTTT
>TRBJ1-5|TRBV27|14|NA|many
CASSPAGSNQPQHF
TGTGCCAGCAGTCCGGCGGGGAGCAATCAGCCCCAGCATTTT
>TRBJ2-7|TRBV7-9|14|NA|NA
CASSARDGVYEQYF
TGTGCCAGCAGCGCCCGGGACGGGGTCTACGAGCAGTACTTC